This entry lists 9 T cell receptor beta chains sequenced from one sample in a study of blood T cell repertoires in COVID-19 (dated by TCRdb to about 2020). Preparation of the library involved the immunoSEQ multiplex PCR assay. TCRdb re-hosts the immuneACCESS table, in-frame sequences only. Its copies lack some clones; in the studies checked, an unresolved V gene accounts for under half of them, and the cause for the rest is not known. The sample table holds around 150,000 clones, of which roughly 85% were seen once. Together, the top ten hold roughly 1% of the sample. Specimen: peripheral blood. The receptors were sampled from a man aged 40-50 years with acute or convalescent COVID-19.

A note on this clone: Germline is not matched at one junction end, which may reflect a read error. V is TRBV7-8 and J is TRBJ2-1; 11 positions match TRBD2. Germline CDR1 is SGHVS and CDR2 is FQNEAQ. This CDR3 region has 17 residues. The chain's CDR3 is CASSPASGSGGVNGQFF. The CDR3 coding sequence is TGTGCCAGCAGTCCGGCGTCGGGTAGCGGGGGGGTTAATGGGCAGTTCTTC. Full variable domain (outside the CDR3, taken from reference TRBV7-8 and TRBJ2-1): GAGVSQSPRYKVAKRGQDVALRCDPISGHVSLFWYQQALGQGPEFLTYFQNEAQLDKSGLPSDRFFAERPEGSVSTLKIQRTQQEDSAVYLCASSPASGSGGVNGQFFGPGTRLTVL.

The chain combines TRBV29-1 with TRBJ1-1; TRBD1 agrees at 10 bases. Germline assignment: CDR1 SQVTM and CDR2 ANQGSEA. There are 14 residues in the CDR3. The V gene end was trimmed by 7 bases and the J gene end by 4 bases; junction bases not matched to a gene: 9. The CDR3 spells CSATIGDRGTEAFF. CDR3 bases: TGCAGCGCCACGATCGGGGACAGGGGCACTGAAGCTTTCTTT.

The rearrangement joins TRBV4-2 to TRBJ2-3, with D perhaps TRBD2 (7 bases). Trimming stripped 0 bases from V and 0 bases from J, with 13 bases between. CDR1 is LGHNA, CDR2 YNFKEQ, per germline. The CDR3 spans 17 residues. CDR3 sequence reads: CASSQEGGGASTDTQYF. In DNA form, the CDR3 reads TGTGCCAGCAGCCAAGAGGGAGGGGGAGCTAGCACAGATACGCAGTATTTT.

This clone was detected a few times. CDR3 coding DNA: TGTGCCAGCAGCGTAGGCAGGGCCCTGGGAGGCTACACCTTC. It specifies CASSVGRALGGYTF. The chain combines TRBV9 with TRBJ1-2; a possible D gene is TRBD1 (5 bases). The CDR3 extends over 14 amino acids. CDR1 SGDLS and CDR2 YYNGEE come from the germline V gene. V was clipped by 0 bases and J by 8 bases, with 14 bases between them.

To note about this clone: Other DNA sequences from this sample encode an identical CDR3 as well. The chain uses TRBV11-2 and TRBJ2-1, with a tentative D call TRBD2 (5 bases). V shed 1 base and J shed 3 bases, with 7 bases lying between them. Germline V lookup: CDR1 SGHAT, CDR2 FQNNGV. The CDR3 extends over 14 amino acids. The CDR3 DNA reads as TGTGCCAGCAGCTTAGGAGGGCTCTACAATGAGCAGTTCTTC. Translating gives CASSLGGLYNEQFF.

This clone was seen once. This sequence joins TRBV7-9 and TRBJ2-3; a possible D gene is TRBD2 (6 bases). CDR3 length equals 13 residues. Between the trimmed V and J ends, which lost 5 bases and 9 bases, there was a span of 15 bases. The germline gives CDR1 SEHNR, CDR2 FQNEAQ (reference sequence). CDR3 loop: CASSPRTNRTQYF. The CDR3 DNA follows: TGTGCCAGCAGCCCAAGGACTAACCGGACGCAGTATTTT.

The DNA of the CDR3 is TGTGCCAGCAGGACAGGGTTGTCCTATGGCTACACCTTC. It specifies CASRTGLSYGYTF. The chain couples TRBV28 to TRBJ1-2; the match to TRBD1 covers 7 bases. CDR1 and CDR2 (germline): MDHEN, SYDVKM. The CDR3 is made up of 13 amino acids. The ends lost 6 bases at V and 4 bases at J; junction bases unmatched: 5.

Written as DNA, the CDR3 is TGTGCCAGCAGTGACTCGACGGGGGGCCCGCTTTATGGCTACACCTTC. This sequence encodes CASSDSTGGPLYGYTF. The V gene is TRBV6-4, the J gene TRBJ1-2, with D tentatively TRBD1 (6 bases). Looked up from germline, CDR1 is MRHNA and CDR2 is SNTAGT. Between the trimmed V and J ends, which lost 0 bases and 5 bases, there was a span of 16 bases. The CDR3 runs to 16 residues.

This chain connects TRBV27 to TRBJ2-1, with D uncertain. CDR3 length equals 15 residues. The V end lost 1 base, the J end lost 7 bases, and 14 bases lay between the germline ends. The V gene's germline CDR1 is MNHEY and CDR2 SMNVEV (reference sequence). The CDR3 coding sequence is TGTGCCAGCAGTTTATACTCCCCGCCGCTAAATGAGCAGTTCTTC. This encodes CASSLYSPPLNEQFF.